This TCR beta chain appears in the sequencing data of a study of cytomegalovirus exposure and HLA in healthy donors. CDR1 is GTSNPN and CDR2 is SVGIG in the germline V gene (reference sequence). The V gene lost 0 bases and the J gene lost 5 bases, with 13 bases spanning the gap. The CDR3 is made up of 14 amino acids. The PCR contained 60 Vbeta and 13 Jbeta primers. Generated by immunoSEQ multiplex PCR, the TCRdb table keeps only in-frame clones and is missing some. The sample consists of some 150,000 clones, 76% of them appearing once. Material: PBMCs. The chain employs TRBV30 and TRBJ2-5; D is ambiguous. The receptor's source is a woman between 35 and 50 years old in good health and CMV-seronegative. The CDR3 sequence is CAWSVELTAETQYF. The DNA for the CDR3 is TGTGCCTGGAGTGTTGAGCTCACCGCCGAGACCCAGTACTTC. Using reference TRBV30 and TRBJ2-5 for the parts outside the CDR3, the full variable domain is SQTIHQWPATLVQPVGSPLSLECTVEGTSNPNLYWYRQAAGRGLQLLFYSVGIGQISSEVPQNLSASRPQDRQFILSSKKLLLSDSGFYLCAWSVELTAETQYFGPGTRLLVL.